The 3 T cell receptor beta chains in this list originate from one sample, sequenced in a study of shared clonotypes between healthy human individuals. Profiling relied on immunoSEQ multiplex PCR, and the TCRdb table lists in-frame clones only, not all of them. Here the sample spans about 600,000 clones, around 97% being singletons. The sample was naive CD4+ T cells sorted from blood. Subset meaning: CD45RA+ positively selected. These receptors were collected from a woman between 25 and 40 years old in good health.

This sequence joins TRBV19 and TRBJ2-3, with D possibly TRBD2 on 5 matching bases. Trimming cost V 8 bases and J 2 bases, with 14 bases left between them. The germline CDR1 and CDR2 sequences are LNHDA and SQIVND (reference sequence). The CDR3 is 14 amino acids. The CDR3 coding sequence is TGTGCCAGTGAACTAGTAAAATACACAGATACGCAGTATTTT. Protein product: CASELVKYTDTQYF.

V usage is TRBV6-5 and J usage is TRBJ1-5; TRBD1 is a possible D gene (6 bases). V lost 6 bases to trimming and J lost 6 bases, with 15 bases between them. This CDR3 has 14 residues. Germline CDR1 reads MNHEY; CDR2 reads SVGAGI. CDR3 nucleotides: TGTGCCAGCAGCCAAGGGGGGATGAGTCAGCCCCAGCATTTT. It translates to CASSQGGMSQPQHF.

The gene calls are TRBV5-4 and TRBJ2-4; D is unclear. CDR1 is SGHNT, CDR2 YYREEE, per germline (reference sequence). The V gene lost 1 base and the J gene lost 6 bases, with 5 bases spanning the gap. The CDR3 consists of 12 residues. The CDR3 loop reads CASSLWGNIQYF. CDR3 nucleotides: TGTGCCAGCAGCTTGTGGGGAAACATTCAGTACTTC.